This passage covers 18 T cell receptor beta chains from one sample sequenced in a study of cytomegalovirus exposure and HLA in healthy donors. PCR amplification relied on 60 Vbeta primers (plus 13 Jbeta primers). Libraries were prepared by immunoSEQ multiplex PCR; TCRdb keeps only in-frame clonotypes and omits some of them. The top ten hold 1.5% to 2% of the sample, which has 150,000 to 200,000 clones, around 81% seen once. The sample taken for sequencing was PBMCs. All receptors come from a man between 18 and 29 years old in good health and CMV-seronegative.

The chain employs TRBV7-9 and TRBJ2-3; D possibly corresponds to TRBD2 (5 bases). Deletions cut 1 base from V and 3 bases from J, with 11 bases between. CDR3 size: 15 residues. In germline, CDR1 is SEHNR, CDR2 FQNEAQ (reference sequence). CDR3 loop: CASSLGLPETDTQYF. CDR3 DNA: TGTGCCAGCAGCTTAGGACTACCTGAAACAGATACGCAGTATTTT.

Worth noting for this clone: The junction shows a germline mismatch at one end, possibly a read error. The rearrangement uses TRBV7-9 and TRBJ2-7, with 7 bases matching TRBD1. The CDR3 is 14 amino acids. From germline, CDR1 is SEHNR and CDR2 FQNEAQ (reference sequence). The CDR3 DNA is TGTTCCAGCAGCTTAGTCGACAGGGTTCACGAGCAGTACTTC. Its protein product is CSSSLVDRVHEQYF.

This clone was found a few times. The CDR3 protein is CASSFTGDGYGYTF. CDR3 bases: TGCGCCAGCAGCTTTACAGGGGATGGCTATGGCTACACCTTC. The chain uses TRBV5-1 and TRBJ1-2; 7 nucleotides agree with TRBD1. The CDR3 has 14 amino acids. Germline-derived CDR1 and CDR2 are SGHRS and YFSETQ. After removal of 2 bases from V and 4 bases from J, the junction contained 5 bases not matched to a gene. The full variable domain, completed using reference TRBV5-1 and TRBJ1-2, is KAGVTQTPRYLIKTRGQQVTLSCSPISGHRSVSWYQQTPGQGLQFLFEYFSETQRNKGNFPGRFSGRQFSNSRSEMNVSTLELGDSALYLCASSFTGDGYGYTFGSGTRLTVV.

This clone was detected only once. The CDR3 region has the DNA TGTGCCAGCAGCCCTACGGATCAGGGATCCTACAATGAGCAGTTCTTC. Translating it yields CASSPTDQGSYNEQFF. The chain recombines TRBV7-6 with TRBJ2-1, with D possibly matching TRBD1 (5 bases). This CDR3 contains 16 residues. The ends were cut back, 5 bases at V and 1 base at J, with 15 bases in the middle. CDR1 SGHVS and CDR2 FNYEAQ come from the germline V gene.

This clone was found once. Written as DNA, the CDR3 is TGTGCCAGCAGTTTGACTACGGGAGTGAACACTGAAGCTTTCTTT. Its protein product is CASSLTTGVNTEAFF. The J gene is TRBJ1-1, the V gene TRBV27; no firm D call. This CDR3 spans 15 amino acids. V was trimmed by 3 bases and J by 0 bases, leaving 11 bases between them. CDR1 and CDR2 (germline): MNHEY, SMNVEV (reference sequence).

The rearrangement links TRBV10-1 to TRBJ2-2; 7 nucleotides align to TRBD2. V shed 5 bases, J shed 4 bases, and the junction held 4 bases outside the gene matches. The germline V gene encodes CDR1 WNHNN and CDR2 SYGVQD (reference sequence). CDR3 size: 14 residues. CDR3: CASSTGTITGELFF. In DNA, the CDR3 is TGCGCCAGCAGTACCGGGACTATCACCGGGGAGCTGTTTTTT.

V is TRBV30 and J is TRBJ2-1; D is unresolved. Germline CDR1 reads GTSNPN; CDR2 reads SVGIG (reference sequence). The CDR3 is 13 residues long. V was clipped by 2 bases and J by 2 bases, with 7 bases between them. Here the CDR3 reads CAWSRQAYNEQFF. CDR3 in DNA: TGTGCCTGGAGTAGGCAGGCCTACAATGAGCAGTTCTTC.

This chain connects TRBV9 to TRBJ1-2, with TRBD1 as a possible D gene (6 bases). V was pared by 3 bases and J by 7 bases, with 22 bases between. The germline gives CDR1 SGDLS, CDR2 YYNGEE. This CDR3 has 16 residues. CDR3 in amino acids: CASSARGARGASGYTF. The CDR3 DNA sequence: TGTGCCAGCAGCGCGCGAGGGGCTCGGGGGGCGTCTGGCTACACCTTC.

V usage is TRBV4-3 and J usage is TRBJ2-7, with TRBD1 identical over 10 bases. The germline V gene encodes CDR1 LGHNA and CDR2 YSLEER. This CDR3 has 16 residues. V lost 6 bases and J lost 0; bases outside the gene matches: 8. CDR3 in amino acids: CASSFSGTGDSYEQYF. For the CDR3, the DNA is TGCGCCAGCAGTTTTTCGGGGACAGGGGACTCCTACGAGCAGTACTTC.

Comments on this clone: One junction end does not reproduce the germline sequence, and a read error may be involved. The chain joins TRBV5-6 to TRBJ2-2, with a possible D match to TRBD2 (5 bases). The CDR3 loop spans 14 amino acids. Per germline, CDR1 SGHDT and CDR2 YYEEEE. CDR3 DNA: TGTGCCAGCAGCCTACCAACAGCGGCCGGGGAGCTGCTTTTT. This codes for CASSLPTAAGELLF.

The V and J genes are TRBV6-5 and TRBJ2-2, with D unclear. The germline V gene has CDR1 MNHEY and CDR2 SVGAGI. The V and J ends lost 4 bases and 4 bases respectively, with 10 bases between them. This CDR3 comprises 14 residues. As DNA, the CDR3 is TGTGCCAGCAGTTTGTCTGGCAGCACCGGGGAGCTGTTTTTT. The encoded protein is CASSLSGSTGELFF.

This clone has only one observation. The CDR3 DNA is TGTGCCAGCAGTACGCCTACTAGCGGGTCGGGAACCGGGGAGCTGTTTTTT. Translated: CASSTPTSGSGTGELFF. The chain links TRBV27 to TRBJ2-2; 9 bases are a match to TRBD2. Germline-derived CDR1 and CDR2 are MNHEY and SMNVEV (reference sequence). The CDR3 is 17 amino acids. V lost 5 bases, J lost 5 bases, and 12 bases stayed unmatched.

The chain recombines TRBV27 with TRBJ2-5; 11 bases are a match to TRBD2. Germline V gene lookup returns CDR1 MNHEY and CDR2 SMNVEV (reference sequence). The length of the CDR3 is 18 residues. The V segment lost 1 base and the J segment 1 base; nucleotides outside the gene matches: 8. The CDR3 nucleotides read TGTGCCAGCAGTTTATTTTGGACTAGCGGGCCACCCCAAGAGACCCAGTACTTC. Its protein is CASSLFWTSGPPQETQYF.

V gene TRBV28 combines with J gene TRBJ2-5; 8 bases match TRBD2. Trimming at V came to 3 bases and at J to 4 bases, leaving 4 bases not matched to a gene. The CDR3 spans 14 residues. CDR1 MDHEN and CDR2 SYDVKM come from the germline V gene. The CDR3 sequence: CASSFRLAGETQYF. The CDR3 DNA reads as TGTGCCAGCAGTTTTAGGCTAGCGGGAGAGACCCAGTACTTC.

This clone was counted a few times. CDR3 DNA sequence: TGTGCCAGCAGCCCGGGACAGGGGAAGGAGCAGTACTTC. Protein: CASSPGQGKEQYF. The chain has TRBV5-4 and TRBJ2-7; 10 bases map to TRBD1. Losses at the gene ends were 4 bases for V and 7 bases for J; bases not matched to a gene: 5. The CDR3 sequence is 13 residues long. Germline lookup yields CDR1 SGHNT and CDR2 YYREEE (reference sequence).

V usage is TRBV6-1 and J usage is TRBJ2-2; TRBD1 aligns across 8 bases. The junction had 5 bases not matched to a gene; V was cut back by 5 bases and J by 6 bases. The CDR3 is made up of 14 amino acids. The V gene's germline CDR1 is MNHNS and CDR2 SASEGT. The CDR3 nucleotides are TGTGCCAGCAGTCGATCGACAGGGGCCGGGGAGCTGTTTTTT. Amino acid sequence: CASSRSTGAGELFF.

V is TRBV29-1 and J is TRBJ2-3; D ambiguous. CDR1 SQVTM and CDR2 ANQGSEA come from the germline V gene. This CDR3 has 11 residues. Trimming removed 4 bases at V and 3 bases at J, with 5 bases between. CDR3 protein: CSVVSTDTQYF. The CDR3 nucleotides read TGCAGCGTTGTCTCGACAGATACGCAGTATTTT.

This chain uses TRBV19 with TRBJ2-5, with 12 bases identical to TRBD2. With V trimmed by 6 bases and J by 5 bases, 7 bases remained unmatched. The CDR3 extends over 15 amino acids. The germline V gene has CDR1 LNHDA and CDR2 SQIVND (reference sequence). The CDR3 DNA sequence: TGTGCCAGTAGCTCCTGGACTAGCGGGAAGGAGACCCAGTACTTC. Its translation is CASSSWTSGKETQYF. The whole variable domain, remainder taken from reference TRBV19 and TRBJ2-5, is DGGITQSPKYLFRKEGQNVTLSCEQNLNHDAMYWYRQDPGQGLRLIYYSQIVNDFQKGDIAEGYSVSREKKESFPLTVTSAQKNPTAFYLCASSSWTSGKETQYFGPGTRLLVL.